Reported below is one T cell receptor beta chain. Its antigen is undetermined. The source of the sample is a study of CXCR3-negative and CXCR3-positive naive CD8 T cells. Overall study: Overall TRB read output was 110 million to 150 million, and each library contained about 1.5 +/- 0.3 million reads.

CDR3 length: 11 amino acids. Germline V gives CDR1 DFQATT, CDR2 SNEGSKA (reference sequence). Points from the study as a whole: Naive subsets were similarly diverse, while memory CD8+ repertoires were much less diverse. Cryopreservation partially lowered CXCR3 expression, so most assays used fresh PBMCs. Similar TRBV-TRBJ gene usage was seen in naive CXCR3-negative and CXCR3-positive cells, but not in memory cells.

Each TRB cDNA library was prepared by 5' RACE (with UMI labels). From its re-call of the 5' RACE reads, TCRdb lists each CDR3 protein once, without DNA. The listing records thousands of distinct CDR3 sequences. The sequence derives from a human donor in good health. Some clones in this sample may be carry-over from other donors' samples. Sequencing was performed on naive CXCR3- CD8+ T cells from blood. The subset: CD45RO-CCR7+CD27+CD95- naive CD8+ T cells lacking CXCR3 (TNR3-). The V gene is TRBV20-1, the J gene TRBJ2-7. This CDR3 reads CSARAVYEQYF.